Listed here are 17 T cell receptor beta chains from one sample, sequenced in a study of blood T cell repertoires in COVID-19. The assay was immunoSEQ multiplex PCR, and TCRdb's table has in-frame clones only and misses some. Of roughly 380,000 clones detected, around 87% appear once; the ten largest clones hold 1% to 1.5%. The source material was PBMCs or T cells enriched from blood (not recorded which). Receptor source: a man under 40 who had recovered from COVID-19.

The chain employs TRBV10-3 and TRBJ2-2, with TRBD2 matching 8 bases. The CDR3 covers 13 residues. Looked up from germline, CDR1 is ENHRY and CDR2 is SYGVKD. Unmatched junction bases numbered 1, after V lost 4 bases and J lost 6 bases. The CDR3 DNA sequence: TGTGCCATCAGTGTAGCGGGGTCCGGGGAGCTGTTTTTT. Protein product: CAISVAGSGELFF.

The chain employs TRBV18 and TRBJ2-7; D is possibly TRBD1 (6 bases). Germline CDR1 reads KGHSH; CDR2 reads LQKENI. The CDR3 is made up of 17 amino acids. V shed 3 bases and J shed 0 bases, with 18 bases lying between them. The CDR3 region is CASSPELGGFGSYEQYF. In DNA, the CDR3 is TGTGCCAGCTCACCGGAACTAGGGGGTTTCGGCTCCTACGAGCAGTACTTC. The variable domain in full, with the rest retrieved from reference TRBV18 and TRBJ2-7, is NAGVMQNPRHLVRRRGQEARLRCSPMKGHSHVYWYRQLPEEGLKFMVYLQKENIIDESGMPKERFSAEFPKEGPSILRIQQVVRGDSAAYFCASSPELGGFGSYEQYFGPGTRLTVT.

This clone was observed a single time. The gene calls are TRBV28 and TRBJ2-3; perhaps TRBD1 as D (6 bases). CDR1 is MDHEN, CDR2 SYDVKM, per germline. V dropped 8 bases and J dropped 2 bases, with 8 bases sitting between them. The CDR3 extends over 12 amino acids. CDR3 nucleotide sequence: TGTGCCAGCGAGGGGGTCACAGATACGCAGTATTTT. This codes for CASEGVTDTQYF.

This CDR3 reads CASSLRPGTGPDNEQFF. The CDR3 nucleotides read TGTGCCAGCAGCTTACGTCCCGGGACAGGGCCTGACAATGAGCAGTTCTTC. This chain joins TRBV7-9 and TRBJ2-1, with TRBD1 identical over 9 bases. This CDR3 has 17 amino acids. J lost 5 bases, V lost 2 bases, and 10 bases had no gene match. Germline-derived CDR1 and CDR2 are SEHNR and FQNEAQ (reference sequence).

As DNA, the CDR3 is TGTGCCAGCAGTGATGGCCCAGGGAGGGGTTGGTATGGCTACACCTTC. As protein: CASSDGPGRGWYGYTF. This chain links TRBV6-1 with TRBJ1-2, with D perhaps matching TRBD1 (5 bases). V was cut by 3 bases and J by 5 bases, with 19 bases left in between. From germline, CDR1 is MNHNS and CDR2 SASEGT. This CDR3 is built from 16 residues.

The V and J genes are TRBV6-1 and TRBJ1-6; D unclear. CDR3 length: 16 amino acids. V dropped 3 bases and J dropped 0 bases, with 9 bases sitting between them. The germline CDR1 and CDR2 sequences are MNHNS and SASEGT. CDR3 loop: CASSDGVNSYNSPLHF. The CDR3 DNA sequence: TGTGCCAGCAGTGACGGGGTGAACTCCTATAATTCACCCCTCCACTTT.

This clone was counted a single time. The CDR3 region has the DNA TGTGCCAGCACCCCCACGGGGGGCCCCTACGAGCAGTACTTC. Amino acids: CASTPTGGPYEQYF. The rearrangement uses TRBV6-5 and TRBJ2-7, with TRBD2 as a possible D gene (7 bases). The CDR3 contains 14 residues. V was cut by 7 bases and J by 2 bases, with 15 bases left in between. Germline V gene lookup returns CDR1 MNHEY and CDR2 SVGAGI.

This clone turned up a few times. The CDR3 sequence is CASSLIRPGKGSNQPQHF. CDR3 nucleotide sequence: TGTGCCAGCAGCTTAATCCGCCCCGGGAAAGGTAGCAATCAGCCCCAGCATTTT. This chain uses TRBV7-9 with TRBJ1-5; the D is unclear. V was trimmed by 2 bases and J by 0 bases, leaving 17 bases between them. The germline V gene has CDR1 SEHNR and CDR2 FQNEAQ (reference sequence). This CDR3 comprises 18 residues.

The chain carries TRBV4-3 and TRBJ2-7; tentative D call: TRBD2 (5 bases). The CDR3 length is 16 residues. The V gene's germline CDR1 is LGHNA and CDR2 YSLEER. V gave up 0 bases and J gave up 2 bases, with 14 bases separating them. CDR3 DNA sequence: TGCGCCAGCAGCCAAGATTCCGGGGTACGTCCCTACGAGCAGTACTTC. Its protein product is CASSQDSGVRPYEQYF.

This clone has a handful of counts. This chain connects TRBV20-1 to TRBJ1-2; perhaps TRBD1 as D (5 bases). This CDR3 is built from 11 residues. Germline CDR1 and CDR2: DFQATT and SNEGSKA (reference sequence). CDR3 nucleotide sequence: TGCAGAGCGGGACGGAACTATGGCTACACCTTC. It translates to CRAGRNYGYTF.

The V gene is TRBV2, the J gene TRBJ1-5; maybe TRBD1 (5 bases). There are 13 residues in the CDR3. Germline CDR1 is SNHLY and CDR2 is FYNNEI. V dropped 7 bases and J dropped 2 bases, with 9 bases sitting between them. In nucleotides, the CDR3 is TGTGCCAGCAACTGGGGCGGCAATCAGCCCCAGCATTTT. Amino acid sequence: CASNWGGNQPQHF.

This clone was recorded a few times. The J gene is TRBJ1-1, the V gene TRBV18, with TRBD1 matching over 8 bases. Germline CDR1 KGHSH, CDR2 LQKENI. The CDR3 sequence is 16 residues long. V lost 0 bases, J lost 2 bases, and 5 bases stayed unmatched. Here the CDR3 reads CASSPPTGVPNTEAFF. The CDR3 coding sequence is TGTGCCAGCTCACCACCGACAGGGGTCCCCAACACTGAAGCTTTCTTT.

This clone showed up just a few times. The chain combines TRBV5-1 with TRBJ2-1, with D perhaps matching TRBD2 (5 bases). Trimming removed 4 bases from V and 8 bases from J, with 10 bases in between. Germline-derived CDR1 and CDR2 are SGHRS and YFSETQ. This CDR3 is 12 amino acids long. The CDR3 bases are TGCGCCAGCAGCCAAGGCGGGCATGAGCAGTTCTTC. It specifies CASSQGGHEQFF.

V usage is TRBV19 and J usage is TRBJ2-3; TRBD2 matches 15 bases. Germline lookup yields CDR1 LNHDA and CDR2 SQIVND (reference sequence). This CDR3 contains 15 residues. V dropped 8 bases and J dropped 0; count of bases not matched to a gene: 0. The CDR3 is CASGTSGGSTDTQYF. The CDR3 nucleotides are TGTGCCAGTGGGACTAGCGGGGGGAGCACAGATACGCAGTATTTT.

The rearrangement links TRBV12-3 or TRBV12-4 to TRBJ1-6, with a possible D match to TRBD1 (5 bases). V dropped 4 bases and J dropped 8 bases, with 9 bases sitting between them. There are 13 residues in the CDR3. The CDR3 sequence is CASSWGVDSPLHF. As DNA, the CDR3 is TGTGCCAGCAGTTGGGGGGTGGATTCACCCCTCCACTTT.

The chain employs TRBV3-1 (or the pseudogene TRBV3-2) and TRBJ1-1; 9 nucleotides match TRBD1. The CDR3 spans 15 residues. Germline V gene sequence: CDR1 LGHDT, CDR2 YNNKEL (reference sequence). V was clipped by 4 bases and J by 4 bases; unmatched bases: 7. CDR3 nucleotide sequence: TGTGCCAGCAGCCCACAGGGGGCGCGGGTCACTGAAGCTTTCTTT. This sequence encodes CASSPQGARVTEAFF.

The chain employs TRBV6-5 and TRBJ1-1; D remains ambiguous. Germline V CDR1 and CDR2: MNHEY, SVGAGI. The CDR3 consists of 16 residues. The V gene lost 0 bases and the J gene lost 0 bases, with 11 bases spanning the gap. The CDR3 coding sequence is TGTGCCAGCAGTTACTCGTATTCTAGCGTGAACACTGAAGCTTTCTTT. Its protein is CASSYSYSSVNTEAFF.